These 27 T cell receptor beta chains were sequenced from one sample in a study of T cell responses to AZD1222 COVID-19 vaccine. Sequencing used immunoSEQ multiplex PCR; TCRdb keeps in-frame clones, though not all of them. The sample has tens of thousands of clones, approximately 91% seen once. The starting material was peripheral blood, obtained 28 days after the second AZD1222 dose. Receptors originate from an adult who received the AZD1222 COVID-19 vaccine.

This chain links TRBV5-1 with TRBJ2-1, with D possibly matching TRBD2 (5 bases). The CDR3 loop spans 13 amino acids. V lost 0 bases, J lost 8 bases, and 9 bases lay in between. Per germline, CDR1 SGHRS and CDR2 YFSETQ. CDR3 in DNA: TGCGCCAGCAGCTTGGGAGGGCTGGATGAGCAGTTCTTC. It yields the protein CASSLGGLDEQFF.

This chain connects TRBV19 to TRBJ1-6; possible D gene TRBD1, 6 bases. V was pared by 6 bases and J by 1 base, with 16 bases between. CDR3 size: 17 residues. The germline gives CDR1 LNHDA, CDR2 SQIVND (reference sequence). The CDR3 bases are TGTGCCAGTAGCGAGGGGAGGAGGGGGTCCTATAATTCACCCCTCCACTTT. This encodes CASSEGRRGSYNSPLHF.

V and J are TRBV3-1 (or the pseudogene TRBV3-2) and TRBJ2-1; D perhaps matches TRBD2 (7 bases). The CDR3 is 16 amino acids. Germline CDR1 LGHDT, CDR2 YNNKEL (reference sequence). V lost 4 bases, J lost 0 bases, and 13 bases lay in between. CDR3 in amino acids: CASSPEGGVSYNEQFF. The CDR3 DNA reads TGTGCCAGCAGCCCCGAGGGGGGGGTCTCCTACAATGAGCAGTTCTTC.

This chain links TRBV25-1 with TRBJ1-1; possibly TRBD1 for D (6 bases). Per germline, CDR1 MGHDK and CDR2 SYGVNS. V was pared by 5 bases and J by 0 bases, with 10 bases between. The CDR3 consists of 14 residues. The CDR3 DNA reads TGTGCCAGCAGTACACACAGGGTGAACACTGAAGCTTTCTTT. It translates to CASSTHRVNTEAFF.

This rearrangement joins TRBV6-1 to TRBJ1-6; D might be TRBD1 (6 bases). Germline assignment: CDR1 MNHNS and CDR2 SASEGT. Trimming took 0 bases from V and 7 from J, leaving 13 bases between them. The CDR3 runs to 16 residues. The CDR3 reads CASSEAVGGPNSPLHF. The CDR3 region has the DNA TGTGCCAGCAGTGAAGCCGTGGGGGGGCCAAATTCACCCCTCCACTTT.

The chain is built from TRBV12-3 or TRBV12-4 and TRBJ2-7; a weak D match, TRBD1 (6 bases). The V end was cut by 3 bases, the J end by 0 bases, with 6 bases between. The CDR3 totals 13 residues. The CDR3 sequence is CASSLDSSYEQYF. The CDR3 DNA reads TGTGCCAGCAGTTTGGACAGCTCCTACGAGCAGTACTTC.

The gene calls are TRBV27 and TRBJ1-1; D is unclear. Trimming took 3 bases from V and 0 from J, leaving 11 bases between them. The CDR3 runs 15 residues. Germline CDR1 is MNHEY and CDR2 is SMNVEV (reference sequence). The CDR3 nucleotides are TGTGCCAGCAGTTTGGGGTTTTCCATGAACACTGAAGCTTTCTTT. Its translation is CASSLGFSMNTEAFF.

This chain joins TRBV30 and TRBJ2-2; maybe TRBD1 (6 bases). V was shortened by 1 base and J by 1 base, with 10 bases between the two germline ends. From germline, CDR1 is GTSNPN and CDR2 SVGIG (reference sequence). The CDR3 totals 15 residues. CDR3 loop: CAWSAGQLNTGELFF. CDR3 DNA: TGTGCCTGGAGTGCCGGACAGTTGAACACCGGGGAGCTGTTTTTT.

The rearrangement joins TRBV20-1 to TRBJ2-1; 11 nucleotides align to TRBD2. This CDR3 region has 15 residues. The V gene's germline CDR1 is DFQATT and CDR2 SNEGSKA (reference sequence). J gave up 4 bases and V 3 bases, and 5 bases lay outside the gene matches. The CDR3, as DNA: TGCAGTGCTAGTAGCGGGAGGGCCGCGTACAATGAGCAGTTCTTC. It yields the protein CSASSGRAAYNEQFF.

The chain is built from TRBV4-1 and TRBJ2-7; 10 nucleotides line up with TRBD2. The CDR3 extends over 16 amino acids. Trimming cost V 0 bases and J 2 bases; bases outside gene matches: 4. The germline V gene encodes CDR1 MGHRA and CDR2 YSYEKL. The CDR3 DNA reads as TGCGCCAGCAGCCAAGATTGGACTAGCGGAGCCTACGAGCAGTACTTC. It codes for CASSQDWTSGAYEQYF.

The V call is TRBV7-8, the J call TRBJ2-2; 10 bases line up with TRBD2. The CDR3 length is 18 residues. Germline lookup yields CDR1 SGHVS and CDR2 FQNEAQ. The V segment lost 1 base and the J segment 1 base; nucleotides outside the gene matches: 6. The CDR3 nucleotides read TGTGCCAGCAGCTTAGGTTTCGTAGCGGGAGGGAACACCGGGGAGCTGTTTTTT. This encodes CASSLGFVAGGNTGELFF.

This chain uses TRBV7-9 with TRBJ1-4; 9 bases are shared with TRBD1. This CDR3 is built from 14 residues. CDR1 is SEHNR and CDR2 is FQNEAQ in the germline V gene (reference sequence). The trim removed 4 bases at V and 5 bases at J, leaving 2 bases unmatched. The CDR3 is CASSYGQGNEKLFF. In DNA, the CDR3 is TGTGCCAGCAGCTATGGACAGGGGAATGAAAAACTGTTTTTT.

This clone was recorded a few times. The chain has TRBV5-1 and TRBJ2-5; 7 bases are a match to TRBD1. CDR3 length: 13 amino acids. V was pared by 5 bases and J by 3 bases, with 4 bases of the junction left unmatched. Per germline, CDR1 SGHRS and CDR2 YFSETQ. The CDR3: CASRGQSEETQYF. The CDR3 DNA sequence: TGCGCCAGCAGGGGACAGTCGGAAGAGACCCAGTACTTC.

This clone was detected once. V and J are TRBV2 and TRBJ2-7; 8 bases align to TRBD1. CDR3 size: 16 residues. Germline CDR1 is SNHLY and CDR2 is FYNNEI. V lost 6 bases to trimming and J lost 1 base; unmatched junction nucleotides: 11. The CDR3 sequence: CASSDPSDRGSYEQYF. The CDR3 nucleotides are TGTGCCAGCAGCGACCCTTCAGACAGGGGATCCTACGAGCAGTACTTC.

The sample holds a few counts of this clone. The rearrangement uses TRBV29-1 and TRBJ2-7; D gene uncertain. The CDR3 consists of 11 residues. Germline V gene sequence: CDR1 SQVTM, CDR2 ANQGSEA. Trimming took off 6 bases at V and 2 bases at J, with 8 bases between the two ends. The CDR3: CSVLGTYEQYF. The CDR3 DNA follows: TGCAGCGTCTTGGGGACCTACGAGCAGTACTTC.

This chain uses TRBV14 with TRBJ1-2; TRBD1 agrees at 7 bases. V shed 4 bases and J 5 bases; nucleotides not matched to a gene: 16. The CDR3 length is 17 residues. Germline V gene lookup returns CDR1 SGHDN and CDR2 FVKESK. CDR3 residues: CASSRESLVGQRYGYTF. DNA for the CDR3: TGTGCCAGCAGCCGTGAAAGTCTTGTGGGACAGAGATATGGCTACACCTTC.

This CDR3 is CASTAGTGGYNEQFF. CDR3 nucleotides: TGTGCCAGTACGGCCGGAACAGGGGGCTACAATGAGCAGTTCTTC. The J gene is TRBJ2-1, the V gene TRBV19; 8 positions agree with TRBD1. This CDR3 comprises 15 residues. In germline, CDR1 is LNHDA, CDR2 SQIVND (reference sequence). V dropped 7 bases and J dropped 3; count of bases not matched to a gene: 8.

The chain recombines TRBV4-2 with TRBJ2-7; TRBD1 aligns across 9 bases. The V gene's germline CDR1 is LGHNA and CDR2 YNFKEQ. V was clipped by 2 bases and J by 2 bases; unmatched bases: 4. The CDR3 runs 15 residues. Written as DNA, the CDR3 is TGTGCCAGCAGCCAATCCGACAGGGGGACCTACGAGCAGTACTTC. This gives the protein CASSQSDRGTYEQYF.

The CDR3 here is CASSDWKLAGSYEQYF. CDR3 bases: TGTGCCAGCAGTGACTGGAAACTAGCGGGGAGCTACGAGCAGTACTTC. J is TRBJ2-7 and V is TRBV6-4; 10 bases match TRBD2. Per the germline V gene, CDR1 is MRHNA and CDR2 is SNTAGT. The trim removed 1 base at V and 3 bases at J, leaving 6 bases unmatched. This CDR3 is built from 16 residues.

This chain joins TRBV18 and TRBJ1-2, with 7 positions matching TRBD1. Germline trimming cut 4 bases from V and 3 bases from J; bases unmatched to any gene: 5. The CDR3 is 14 amino acids. The germline V gene has CDR1 KGHSH and CDR2 LQKENI. This CDR3 is CASSQQGQYYGYTF. In nucleotides, the CDR3 is TGTGCCAGCTCACAACAGGGACAGTACTATGGCTACACCTTC.

The rearrangement links TRBV6-5 to TRBJ1-1, with TRBD1 matching 9 bases. The CDR3 totals 12 residues. V lost 11 bases, J lost 4 bases, and 5 bases stayed unmatched. Germline CDR1 and CDR2: MNHEY and SVGAGI. CDR3 DNA: TGTGCCGCCGGGACAGGGTCCACTGAAGCTTTCTTT. Protein product: CAAGTGSTEAFF.

The chain uses TRBV11-3 and TRBJ2-1; D unresolved. V lost 1 base to trimming and J lost 4 bases, with 17 bases between them. Germline V lookup: CDR1 SGHNT, CDR2 YENEEA. This CDR3 is 17 amino acids long. The CDR3 protein is CASSLGTTWDNYNEQFF. The DNA of the CDR3 is TGTGCCAGCAGCTTAGGAACTACCTGGGATAATTACAATGAGCAGTTCTTC.

The genes are TRBV7-9 and TRBJ1-3; D is uncertain. This CDR3 spans 15 amino acids. Germline CDR1 and CDR2: SEHNR and FQNEAQ (reference sequence). V shed 5 bases and J shed 5 bases, with 16 bases lying between them. The CDR3 DNA follows: TGTGCCAGCAGCCCAACTCGGGTGGGTAGAAACACCATATATTTT. Translation gives CASSPTRVGRNTIYF.

This clone came up once. The rearrangement uses TRBV20-1 and TRBJ1-2; TRBD1 is a possible D gene (6 bases). Germline V gene lookup returns CDR1 DFQATT and CDR2 SNEGSKA (reference sequence). Between the trimmed V and J ends, which lost 5 bases and 8 bases, there was a span of 12 bases. The CDR3 length is 11 residues. CDR3 amino acids: CSALRGWGYTF. The CDR3 DNA is TGCAGTGCTTTGAGGGGGTGGGGCTACACCTTC.

The chain uses TRBV6-1 and TRBJ1-3; D uncertain. Germline CDR1 and CDR2: MNHNS and SASEGT. The CDR3 contains 16 residues. Trimming left V 4 bases short and J 0 bases short, with 13 bases between. CDR3 DNA: TGTGCCAGCAGTGTAGGCACCTTCTACTCTGGAAACACCATATATTTT. It is translated as CASSVGTFYSGNTIYF.

The chain employs TRBV6-5 and TRBJ2-7; perhaps D is TRBD1 or TRBD2 (6 bases each). The germline CDR1 and CDR2 sequences are MNHEY and SVGAGI. The CDR3 spans 14 residues. V was trimmed by 2 bases and J by 7 bases, leaving 15 bases between them. CDR3 protein: CASSYPGAGREQYF. The CDR3 DNA reads TGTGCCAGCAGTTACCCAGGGGCGGGGAGAGAGCAGTACTTC.

The chain links TRBV30 to TRBJ2-7, with D unresolved. Germline-derived CDR1 and CDR2 are GTSNPN and SVGIG (reference sequence). Trimming shortened V by 1 base and J by 3 bases, and 7 bases separated the two germline ends. The CDR3 is 12 residues long. The CDR3 DNA is TGTGCCTGGAGTGCCTCTAGCTACGAGCAGTACTTC. As protein: CAWSASSYEQYF.